This T cell receptor beta chain came from a study of long-term antiretroviral therapy in people with HIV. Study summary: Samples from the earliest time points predate the 2015 immediate-ART recommendation by about a decade.

With survey level as its setting, the immunoSEQ assay was v3.0. The repertoire was sequenced with immunoSEQ multiplex PCR; TCRdb's copy has only in-frame clones and lacks some. The profile shows approximately 23,000 clones, around 81% of them singletons. The germline gives CDR1 LNHDA, CDR2 SQIVND (reference sequence). This CDR3 spans 13 amino acids. Trimming stripped 2 bases from V and 6 bases from J, with 9 bases between. This sequence was found in a man aged 30 to 39 with HIV. V gene TRBV19 combines with J gene TRBJ2-3; D is perhaps TRBD1 (6 bases). The material sequenced was unsorted PBMCs, taken 1.5 years after starting antiretroviral therapy. CDR3 coding DNA: TGTGCCAGTAGTATAACAGGGACGGATACGCAGTATTTT. It codes for CASSITGTDTQYF. The full variable domain, its missing parts supplied by reference TRBV19 and TRBJ2-3, is DGGITQSPKYLFRKEGQNVTLSCEQNLNHDAMYWYRQDPGQGLRLIYYSQIVNDFQKGDIAEGYSVSREKKESFPLTVTSAQKNPTAFYLCASSITGTDTQYFGPGTRLTVL.